The 12 T cell receptor beta chains presented below share a single source sample, sequenced in a study of blood T cells in healthy people across ages. Primed by a sample-barcoded 5' primer and a J-beta primer mix, a second PCR proceeded for roughly 6 to 12 cycles. TCRdb re-called the 5' RACE reads with MiXCR, one entry per CDR3 protein. The profile shows about 830,000 distinct CDR3 sequences, roughly 64% of them singletons. The specimen was blood. The receptors shown here come from a man aged 30 to 39 in good health.

The genes are TRBV3-1 and TRBJ2-1, with 10 bases that match TRBD2. Germline CDR1 reads LGHDT; CDR2 reads YNNKEL (reference sequence). V shed 2 bases, J shed 4 bases, and the junction held 2 bases outside the gene matches. CDR3 length equals 15 residues. CDR3 sequence (DNA): TGTGCCAGCAGCCAAACTAGCGGGATATACAATGAGCAGTTCTTC. It is translated as CASSQTSGIYNEQFF.

V and J are TRBV7-2 and TRBJ1-6, with 9 bases that match TRBD1. V shed 5 bases and J 8 bases; nucleotides not matched to a gene: 4. The CDR3 consists of 14 residues. Germline CDR1 SGHTA, CDR2 FQGNSA. This CDR3 is CASSGQGTYSPLHF. In DNA form, the CDR3 reads TGTGCCAGCAGCGGACAGGGGACGTATTCACCCCTCCACTTT. Looking up the rest from reference TRBV7-2 and TRBJ1-6 gives the full variable domain: GAGVSQSPSNKVTEKGKDVELRCDPISGHTALYWYRQSLGQGLEFLIYFQGNSAPDKSGLPSDRFSAERTGGSVSTLTIQRTQQEDSAVYLCASSGQGTYSPLHFGNGTRLTVT.

The chain joins TRBV6-2 or TRBV6-3 to TRBJ1-1; TRBD1 matches 8 bases. This CDR3 comprises 16 residues. From germline, CDR1 is MNHEY and CDR2 SVGEGT. The V and J ends lost 6 bases and 4 bases, in that order; junction bases with no gene match: 13. CDR3: CASRPSGQGDSTEAFF. The CDR3 bases are TGTGCCAGCAGACCCTCCGGACAGGGCGATAGCACTGAAGCTTTCTTT.

DNA of the CDR3: TGTGCCAGCTCACTCAATCATGAAGAGACCCAGTACTTC. This encodes CASSLNHEETQYF. The rearrangement joins TRBV18 to TRBJ2-7; D call uncertain. Gene TRBJ2-5 matches the end of the DNA better, so the J call may be wrong. This CDR3 has 13 residues. The germline V gene encodes CDR1 KGHSH and CDR2 LQKENI.

V gene TRBV12-3 or TRBV12-4 combines with J gene TRBJ1-5; D is unresolved. V lost 2 bases and J lost 3, with 5 bases in between. The CDR3 totals 13 residues. CDR3 DNA sequence: TGTGCCAGCAGTTTATTCTTCAATCAGCCCCAGCATTTT. As protein: CASSLFFNQPQHF.

V usage is TRBV7-9 and J usage is TRBJ2-7; possibly TRBD1 for D (5 bases). Trimming removed 5 bases from V and 4 bases from J, with 15 bases in between. Germline CDR1 is SEHNR and CDR2 is FQNEAQ (reference sequence). The CDR3 extends over 14 amino acids. The CDR3 spells CASSPPLDRYEQYF. The CDR3, as DNA: TGTGCCAGCAGCCCGCCCTTAGACAGATACGAGCAGTACTTC. Together with reference TRBV7-9 and TRBJ2-7, the CDR3 gives the full variable domain: DTGVSQNPRHKITKRGQNVTFRCDPISEHNRLYWYRQTLGQGPEFLTYFQNEAQLEKSRLLSDRFSAERPKGSFSTLEIQRTEQGDSAMYLCASSPPLDRYEQYFGPGTRLTVT.

This clonotype was observed a handful of times. The rearrangement links TRBV7-9 to TRBJ2-5; either TRBD1 or TRBD2 may fit D (5 bases each). The better agreement between TRBJ2-7 and the DNA end casts doubt on the J call. The germline V gene has CDR1 SEHNR and CDR2 FQNEAQ (reference sequence). There are 14 residues in the CDR3. The chain's CDR3 is CASSATGTRYEQYF. The DNA for the CDR3 is TGTGCCAGCAGCGCCACCGGGACGCGGTACGAGCAGTACTTC.

V is TRBV9 and J is TRBJ1-1; 9 positions match TRBD1. The CDR3 is 18 amino acids. The V gene's germline CDR1 is SGDLS and CDR2 YYNGEE. With 0 bases clipped from V and 4 bases from J, the junction kept 13 bases outside the gene matches. The chain's CDR3 is CASSVAAGGTGHSTEAFF. CDR3 in DNA: TGTGCCAGCAGCGTAGCGGCAGGGGGGACAGGGCATAGCACTGAAGCTTTCTTT.

The V gene is TRBV7-2, the J gene TRBJ2-1; 11 bases line up with TRBD2. Germline trimming cut 6 bases from V and 8 bases from J; bases unmatched to any gene: 9. CDR1 and CDR2 (germline): SGHTA, FQGNSA. The CDR3 length is 15 residues. Written as DNA, the CDR3 is TGTGCCAGCAGAAATAGCGGGAGGGCCATGGATGAGCAGTTCTTC. It codes for CASRNSGRAMDEQFF.

This sequence joins TRBV12-5 and TRBJ2-7; D possibly uses TRBD1 or TRBD2 (5 bases each). V dropped 5 bases and J dropped 7 bases, with 15 bases sitting between them. The germline gives CDR1 LGHNT, CDR2 FRNRAP. This CDR3 has 13 residues. The CDR3 DNA follows: TGTGCTAGTGGTCTCGACGGGGCGAATGAGCAGTACTTC. This encodes CASGLDGANEQYF. The full variable domain, with the rest looked up from reference TRBV12-5 and TRBJ2-7, is DARVTQTPRHKVTEMGQEVTMRCQPILGHNTVFWYRQTMMQGLELLAYFRNRAPLDDSGMPKDRFSAEMPDATLATLKIQPSEPRDSAVYFCASGLDGANEQYFGPGTRLTVT.

The V and J genes are TRBV20-1 and TRBJ2-1; 8 nucleotides line up with TRBD2. This CDR3 contains 14 residues. CDR1 and CDR2 (germline): DFQATT, SNEGSKA (reference sequence). The J segment lost 2 bases and the V segment lost 4 bases, leaving 4 bases of the junction unmatched. The CDR3 DNA reads TGCAGTGCTAATAGCGGGACGCCCTACAATGAGCAGTTCTTC. Translating it yields CSANSGTPYNEQFF.

The V and J genes are TRBV20-1 and TRBJ1-2; 10 nucleotides line up with TRBD1. The CDR3 consists of 13 residues. CDR1 and CDR2 (germline): DFQATT, SNEGSKA (reference sequence). V was pared by 2 bases and J by 8 bases, with 5 bases of the junction left unmatched. CDR3 sequence (DNA): TGCAGTGCTAGATACGGACAGGGGGTCGGCTACACCTTC. It translates to CSARYGQGVGYTF.